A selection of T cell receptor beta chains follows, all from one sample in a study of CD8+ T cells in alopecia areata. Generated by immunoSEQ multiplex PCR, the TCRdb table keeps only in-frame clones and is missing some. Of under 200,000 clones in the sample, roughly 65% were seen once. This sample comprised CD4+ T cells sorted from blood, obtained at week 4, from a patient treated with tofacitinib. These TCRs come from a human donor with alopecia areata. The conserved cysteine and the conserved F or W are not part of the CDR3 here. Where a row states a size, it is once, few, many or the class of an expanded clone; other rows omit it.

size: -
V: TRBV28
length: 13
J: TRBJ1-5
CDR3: ASNVDGTGHQPQH

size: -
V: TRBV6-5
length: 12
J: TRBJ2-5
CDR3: ASSYGLARETQY

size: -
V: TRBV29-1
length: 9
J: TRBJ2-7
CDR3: SVGEVDEQY

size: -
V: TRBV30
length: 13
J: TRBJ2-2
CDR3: AWSVRLAGHGELF

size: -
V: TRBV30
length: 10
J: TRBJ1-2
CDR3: AWSARGNGYT

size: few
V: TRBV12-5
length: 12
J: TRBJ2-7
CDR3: ASGLGTGNHEQY

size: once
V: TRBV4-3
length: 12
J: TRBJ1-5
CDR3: ASSQENANQPQH

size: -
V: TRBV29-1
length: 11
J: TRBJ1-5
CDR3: SVTGQGGQPQH

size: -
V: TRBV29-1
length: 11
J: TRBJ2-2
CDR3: SVAGVMTGELF

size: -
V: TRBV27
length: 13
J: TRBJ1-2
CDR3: ASSLGQGAGYGYT

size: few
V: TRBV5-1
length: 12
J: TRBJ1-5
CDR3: ASSRTPADQPQH

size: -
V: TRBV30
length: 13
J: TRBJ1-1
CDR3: AWSLAGVGNTEAF

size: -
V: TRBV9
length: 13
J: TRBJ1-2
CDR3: ASSGHGRGSHGYT

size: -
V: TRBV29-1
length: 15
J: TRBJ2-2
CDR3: SVGPGTGGVGTGELF

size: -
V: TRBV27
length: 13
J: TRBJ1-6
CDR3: ASTNRGSYNSPLH

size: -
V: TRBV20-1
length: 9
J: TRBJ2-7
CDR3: SASPSHEQY

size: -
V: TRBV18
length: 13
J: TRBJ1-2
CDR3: ASSLTRQGSYGYT

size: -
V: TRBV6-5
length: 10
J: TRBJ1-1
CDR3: ATQQGSTEAF

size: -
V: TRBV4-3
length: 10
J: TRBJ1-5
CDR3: ASSPGSQPQH

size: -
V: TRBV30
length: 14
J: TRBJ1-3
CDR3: AWSVEGAQSGNTIY

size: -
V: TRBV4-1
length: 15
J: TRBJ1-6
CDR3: ASSQDPGRVIGSPLH

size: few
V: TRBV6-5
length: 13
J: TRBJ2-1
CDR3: ASSYSSSPADEQF

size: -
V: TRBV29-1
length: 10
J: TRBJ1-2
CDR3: SVVVQRDGYT

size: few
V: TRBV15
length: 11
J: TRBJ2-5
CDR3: ATSRDNGGTQY

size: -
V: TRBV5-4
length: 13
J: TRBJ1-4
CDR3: ASSPGGQGDFHLF

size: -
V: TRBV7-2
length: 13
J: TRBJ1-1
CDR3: ASSFPKQINTEAF

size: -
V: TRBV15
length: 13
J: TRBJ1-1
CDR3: ATSRDPEVNTEAF

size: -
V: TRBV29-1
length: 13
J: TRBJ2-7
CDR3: SVEDPGGLTYEQY

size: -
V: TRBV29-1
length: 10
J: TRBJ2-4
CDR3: SARDDKNIQY

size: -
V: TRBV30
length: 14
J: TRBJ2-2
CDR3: AWSGLVGTSAGELF

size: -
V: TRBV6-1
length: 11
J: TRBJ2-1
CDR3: ASSRVLGNEQF

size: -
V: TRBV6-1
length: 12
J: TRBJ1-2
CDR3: ASRGLVGNYGYT

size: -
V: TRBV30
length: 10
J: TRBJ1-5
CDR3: AWTSGNQPQH

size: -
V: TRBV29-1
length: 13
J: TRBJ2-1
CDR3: SARRAGGPQFEQF

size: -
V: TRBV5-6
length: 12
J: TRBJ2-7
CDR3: ASSYRENPYEQY

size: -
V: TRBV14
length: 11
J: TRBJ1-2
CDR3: ASSQDVGYGYT

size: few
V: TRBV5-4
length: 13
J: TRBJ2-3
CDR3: ASTSAGATTDTQY

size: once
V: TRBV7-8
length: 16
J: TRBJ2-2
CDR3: ASSLAIMGQGNTGELF

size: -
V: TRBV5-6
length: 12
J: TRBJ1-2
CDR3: ASSLVQEPGGYT

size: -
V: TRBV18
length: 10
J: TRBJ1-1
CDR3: ASSHLSQGAF

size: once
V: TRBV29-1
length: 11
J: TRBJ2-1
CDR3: SCGRGGRNEQF

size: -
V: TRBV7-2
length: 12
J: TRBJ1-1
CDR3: ASSPLVVDTEAF

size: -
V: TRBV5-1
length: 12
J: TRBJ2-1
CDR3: ASSPKDGRLEQF

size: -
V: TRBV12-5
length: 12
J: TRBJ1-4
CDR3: ASGRNAGNEKLF

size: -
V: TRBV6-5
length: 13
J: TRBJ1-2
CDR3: ASRTPGGSNYGYT

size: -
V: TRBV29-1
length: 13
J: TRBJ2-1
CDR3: SVVLWGRRIDEQF

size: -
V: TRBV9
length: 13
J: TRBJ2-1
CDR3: ASSVASRRVDEQF

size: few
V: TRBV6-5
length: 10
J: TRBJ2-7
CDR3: ASSGQGYEQY

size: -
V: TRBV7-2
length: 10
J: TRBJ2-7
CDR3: ASSPDVGEQY